Presented here are 24 T cell receptor beta chains from one specimen sequenced in a study of shared clonotypes between healthy human individuals. The assay was immunoSEQ multiplex PCR, and TCRdb's table has in-frame clones only and misses some. The data contain under 2,500,000 clones, approximately 94% of them singletons. Sequencing was done on a sample of naive CD4+ T cells sorted from blood. Noted subset: CD45RA+ positively selected. The receptors stem from a man between 18 and 29 years old in good health.

This rearrangement joins TRBV6-5 to TRBJ1-1, with a weak D call TRBD1 (6 bases). Trimming stripped 2 bases from V and 10 bases from J, with 14 bases between. This CDR3 has 13 residues. Per germline, CDR1 MNHEY and CDR2 SVGAGI. The CDR3 bases are TGTGCCAGCAGTTACCGGGGGGGCGAGGGAGCTTTCTTT. Translated, it gives CASSYRGGEGAFF.

The V gene is TRBV5-1, the J gene TRBJ2-1; 10 nucleotides line up with TRBD2. The V gene end was trimmed by 5 bases and the J gene end by 1 base; junction bases not matched to a gene: 3. Looked up from germline, CDR1 is SGHRS and CDR2 is YFSETQ. This CDR3 is 15 amino acids long. The CDR3 DNA is TGCGCCAGCAGGGGTAGCGGGGGGTCCTACAATGAGCAGTTCTTC. It codes for CASRGSGGSYNEQFF.

In this sample, this clone turned up a few times. Other nucleotide sequences in the sample specify the same CDR3. V usage is TRBV6-5 and J usage is TRBJ1-5; 7 bases are a match to TRBD1. The CDR3 is 13 residues long. CDR1 MNHEY and CDR2 SVGAGI come from the germline V gene. Trimming at V came to 6 bases and at J to 7 bases, leaving 6 bases not matched to a gene. This CDR3 reads CASSQTGNQPQHF. The CDR3 DNA reads as TGTGCCAGCAGCCAGACAGGGAACCAGCCCCAGCATTTT.

This chain joins TRBV28 and TRBJ2-7, with D tentatively TRBD1 (5 bases). Per the germline V gene, CDR1 is MDHEN and CDR2 is SYDVKM. Trimming shortened V by 7 bases and J by 2 bases, and 15 bases separated the two germline ends. The CDR3 runs to 14 residues. This CDR3 reads CASTPRQSPYEQYF. DNA of the CDR3: TGTGCCAGCACCCCCCGACAGTCCCCCTACGAGCAGTACTTC. Complete variable domain (other parts from reference TRBV28 and TRBJ2-7): DVKVTQSSRYLVKRTGEKVFLECVQDMDHENMFWYRQDPGLGLRLIYFSYDVKMKEKGDIPEGYSVSREKKERFSLILESASTNQTSMYLCASTPRQSPYEQYFGPGTRLTVT.

The chain joins TRBV6-6 to TRBJ2-2; 9 bases match TRBD1. There are 15 residues in the CDR3. Trimming took 6 bases from V and 5 from J; bases not matched to a gene: 7. CDR1 and CDR2 from the germline V gene are MNHNY and SVGAGI (reference sequence). CDR3 region: CASRSQGAGTGELFF. The CDR3 bases are TGTGCCAGCAGGTCACAGGGGGCGGGAACCGGGGAGCTGTTTTTT.

This clone was detected once. The chain combines TRBV6-6 with TRBJ2-2; D might be TRBD1 or TRBD2, each matching 6 bases. Trimming took off 7 bases at V and 7 bases at J, with 19 bases between the two ends. Looked up from germline, CDR1 is MNHNY and CDR2 is SVGAGI (reference sequence). This CDR3 has 15 residues. The CDR3 DNA is TGTGCCAGCACCCGGAGTGGGGGGCAGGGCGGGGAGCTGTTTTTT. Its protein is CASTRSGGQGGELFF.

J is TRBJ2-7 and V is TRBV7-2; 8 bases map to TRBD1. The CDR3 loop spans 16 amino acids. Per germline, CDR1 SGHTA and CDR2 FQGNSA. The trim removed 1 base at V and 4 bases at J, leaving 9 bases unmatched. The DNA of the CDR3 is TGTGCCAGCAGCTTAGAGGGTGGGACAGGTGGTTACGAGCAGTACTTC. It is translated as CASSLEGGTGGYEQYF.

This clone was seen only once. The chain carries TRBV4-3 and TRBJ1-2, with TRBD1 matching 10 bases. Trimming removed 4 bases from V and 11 bases from J; junction bases left unmatched: 10. Germline loops: CDR1 LGHNA, CDR2 YSLEER. The CDR3 covers 14 residues. CDR3 in DNA: TGCGCCAGCAGCCCGGGACAGGGGCCGGTGCGGTACACCTTC. Translated, it gives CASSPGQGPVRYTF.

V and J are TRBV6-5 and TRBJ2-7, with D maybe TRBD1 (6 bases). Germline assignment: CDR1 MNHEY and CDR2 SVGAGI. V was pared by 5 bases and J by 5 bases, with 19 bases between. The CDR3 is 15 amino acids. The CDR3 region has the DNA TGTGCCAGCAGTCTAGACGGACAGCCGGGCAACGAGCAGTACTTC. This sequence encodes CASSLDGQPGNEQYF.

The chain combines TRBV9 with TRBJ1-6, with D maybe TRBD1 (6 bases). The CDR3 runs 22 residues. Germline V gene data show CDR1 as SGDLS and CDR2 as YYNGEE. V was pared by 4 bases and J by 5 bases, with 34 bases between. The CDR3 loop is CASSPDPWVQGPLTIHNSPLHF. CDR3 coding DNA: TGTGCCAGCAGCCCAGACCCGTGGGTCCAGGGGCCTCTGACGATTCATAATTCACCCCTCCACTTT. Together with reference TRBV9 and TRBJ1-6, the CDR3 gives the full variable domain: DSGVTQTPKHLITATGQRVTLRCSPRSGDLSVYWYQQSLDQGLQFLIQYYNGEERAKGNILERFSAQQFPDLHSELNLSSLELGDSALYFCASSPDPWVQGPLTIHNSPLHFGNGTRLTVT.

The chain uses TRBV6-5 and TRBJ2-7; 14 nucleotides match TRBD2. The J segment lost 3 bases and the V segment lost 5 bases, leaving 3 bases of the junction unmatched. CDR1 and CDR2 from the germline V gene are MNHEY and SVGAGI. CDR3 length: 15 residues. The CDR3: CASSRGTSGGYEQYF. Here the CDR3 DNA reads TGTGCCAGCAGTCGTGGGACTAGCGGGGGCTACGAGCAGTACTTC.

This clone has only one observation. This chain connects TRBV29-1 to TRBJ1-1; the D gene is possibly TRBD1 (6 bases). The germline CDR1 and CDR2 sequences are SQVTM and ANQGSEA. The V end lost 4 bases, the J end lost 0 bases, and 18 bases lay between the germline ends. CDR3 length equals 16 residues. The CDR3 protein is CSVVGAGWFLNTEAFF. The CDR3 nucleotides are TGCAGCGTTGTGGGGGCAGGGTGGTTCTTGAACACTGAAGCTTTCTTT.

This chain links TRBV5-5 with TRBJ1-5; D is unclear. This CDR3 comprises 16 residues. From germline, CDR1 is SGHKS and CDR2 YYEKEE (reference sequence). V was clipped by 4 bases and J by 0 bases, with 14 bases between them. The CDR3, as DNA: TGTGCCAGCAGCGCGAGACTCTTTGATAGCAATCAGCCCCAGCATTTT. Amino acid sequence: CASSARLFDSNQPQHF.

The gene calls are TRBV5-4 and TRBJ1-2; a weak D match, TRBD1 (6 bases). The ends were cut back, 3 bases at V and 4 bases at J, with 13 bases in the middle. The CDR3 totals 14 residues. CDR1 SGHNT and CDR2 YYREEE come from the germline V gene (reference sequence). The CDR3 loop is CASSSLGGGYGYTF. CDR3 DNA sequence: TGTGCCAGCAGCTCCCTAGGGGGGGGCTATGGCTACACCTTC.

This chain joins TRBV4-3 and TRBJ2-1; TRBD2 aligns across 8 bases. The CDR3 is made up of 17 amino acids. The V and J ends lost 1 base and 5 bases, in that order; junction bases with no gene match: 10. The germline V gene encodes CDR1 LGHNA and CDR2 YSLEER. The CDR3 sequence is CASSQAQRERGHNEQFF. CDR3 in DNA: TGCGCCAGCAGCCAAGCGCAGCGGGAGAGGGGCCACAATGAGCAGTTCTTC.

The CDR3 coding sequence is TGTGCCAGCAGCAAAACGCAGGGGGTAGGAGAGACCCAGTACTTC. Protein: CASSKTQGVGETQYF. The V gene is TRBV11-3, the J gene TRBJ2-5, with TRBD1 identical over 7 bases. The CDR3 has 15 residues. Germline V lookup: CDR1 SGHNT, CDR2 YENEEA. The V gene end was trimmed by 5 bases and the J gene end by 4 bases; junction bases not matched to a gene: 10.

J is TRBJ2-2 and V is TRBV7-2; D not resolved. Germline-derived CDR1 and CDR2 are SGHTA and FQGNSA. V gave up 1 base and J gave up 6 bases, with 9 bases separating them. The CDR3 loop spans 14 amino acids. CDR3 protein: CASSLEGSAGELFF. CDR3 coding DNA: TGTGCCAGCAGCTTAGAGGGATCAGCCGGGGAGCTGTTTTTT.

The rearrangement joins TRBV5-6 to TRBJ2-7; maybe TRBD2 (6 bases). The CDR3 runs 12 residues. V lost 4 bases and J lost 5, with 10 bases in between. CDR1 and CDR2 from the germline V gene are SGHDT and YYEEEE. CDR3 residues: CASSPGGDEQYF. The CDR3 region has the DNA TGTGCCAGCAGCCCCGGCGGGGACGAGCAGTACTTC.

V gene TRBV29-1 combines with J gene TRBJ2-1, with 8 bases identical to TRBD2. CDR3 size: 15 residues. Unmatched junction bases numbered 6, after V lost 1 base and J lost 4 bases. Per the germline V gene, CDR1 is SQVTM and CDR2 is ANQGSEA. In DNA, the CDR3 is TGCAGCGTTGAAGGAGTTAGCGGGGCGTACAATGAGCAGTTCTTC. Its protein product is CSVEGVSGAYNEQFF.

The chain has TRBV11-1 and TRBJ1-1; 9 bases fit TRBD1. Looked up from germline, CDR1 is SGHAT and CDR2 is FQDESV (reference sequence). With V trimmed by 5 bases and J by 0 bases, 4 bases remained unmatched. The CDR3 runs 15 residues. DNA of the CDR3: TGTGCCAGCAGCCCTAGGACAGGGGTGAACACTGAAGCTTTCTTT. Translating it yields CASSPRTGVNTEAFF.

CDR3 region: CASTGLAKETQYF. CDR3 nucleotide sequence: TGTGCCAGCACCGGACTAGCGAAAGAGACCCAGTACTTC. The V gene is TRBV2, the J gene TRBJ2-5, with 9 bases that match TRBD2. CDR3 length equals 13 residues. Germline lookup yields CDR1 SNHLY and CDR2 FYNNEI. V was pared by 7 bases and J by 3 bases, with 3 bases of the junction left unmatched.

This clone came up a few times. The chain uses TRBV25-1 and TRBJ1-6, with D uncertain. V lost 1 base to trimming and J lost 6 bases, with 10 bases between them. Germline V CDR1 and CDR2: MGHDK, SYGVNS. The CDR3 extends over 15 amino acids. In DNA form, the CDR3 reads TGTGCCAGCAGTGAATCGGCCAGAACTAATTCACCCCTCCACTTT. This translates into CASSESARTNSPLHF.

Concerning this clone: The junction and the germline gene differ at one end; a read error may be behind it. The rearrangement links TRBV2 to TRBJ1-3; the D gene is possibly TRBD1 (6 bases). Germline loops: CDR1 SNHLY, CDR2 FYNNEI. The CDR3 loop spans 13 amino acids. The chain's CDR3 is CASRTDSGDTIYF. The CDR3 nucleotides are TGTGCCAGCCGGACAGATTCTGGAGACACCATATATTTT.

This clone occurred once. CDR3 sequence reads: CASSLTTGVGGELFF. In nucleotides, the CDR3 is TGTGCCAGCAGCCTAACGACGGGGGTCGGCGGGGAGCTGTTTTTT. The gene calls are TRBV14 and TRBJ2-2, with a weak D call TRBD2 (6 bases). The CDR3 has 15 residues. Germline assignment: CDR1 SGHDN and CDR2 FVKESK. Between the trimmed V and J ends, which lost 4 bases and 7 bases, there was a span of 16 bases.